A selection of T cell receptor beta chains follows, all from one sample in a study of blood T cell repertoires in COVID-19. Only in-frame clones appear in the TCRdb table, and some are missing; sequencing was by immunoSEQ multiplex PCR. This sample has about 98,000 clones, with under 85% found just once. Sequenced input: peripheral blood. These receptors originate from a man between 65 and 79 years old with acute or convalescent COVID-19. CDR3s include the opening cysteine and the closing phenylalanine or tryptophan. D genes are given only for firm matches. The size of a clone is reported for some rows only, either as once, few or many, or as a class for expanded clones.

. TRBD2 TRBJ2-1 TRBV5-1 CASSTRTSGRSDEQFF TGCGCCAGCAGCACCCGGACTAGCGGGAGATCGGATGAGCAGTTCTTC
. TRBD1 TRBJ1-2 TRBV3-1/TRBV3-2 CASSHGDRESNYGYTF TGTGCCAGCAGCCATGGGGACAGGGAATCCAACTATGGCTACACCTTC
. TRBD2 TRBJ2-7 TRBV11-2 CASSLEVSGRTYEQYF TGTGCCAGCAGCTTAGAAGTAAGCGGGAGGACCTACGAGCAGTACTTC
. . TRBJ1-3 TRBV9 CASSLGSLSGNTIYF TGTGCCAGCAGCCTCGGGAGCCTCTCTGGAAACACCATATATTTT
. . TRBJ2-7 TRBV6-2/TRBV6-3 CASSSPGRGNYEQYF TGTGCCAGCAGCTCGCCGGGCCGGGGAAACTACGAGCAGTACTTC
. . TRBJ1-5 TRBV28 CASSFLTLGNQPQHF TGTGCCAGCAGTTTTCTGACTCTGGGCAATCAGCCCCAGCATTTT
few . TRBJ2-1 TRBV28 CASLGLAREQFF TGTGCCAGCCTCGGTCTAGCGCGAGAGCAGTTCTTC
. . TRBJ2-7 TRBV7-2 CASSDPRSSYEQYF TGTGCCAGCAGTGACCCGAGGAGCTCCTACGAGCAGTACTTC
. . TRBJ1-2 TRBV19 CASRQMNYGYTF TGTGCCAGCCGACAGATGAACTATGGCTACACCTTC
. TRBD2 TRBJ2-3 TRBV2 CASSSPSGARTDTQYF TGTGCCAGCAGTTCACCTAGCGGGGCCCGCACAGATACGCAGTATTTT
. TRBD1 TRBJ1-5 TRBV19 CASSRQTQGLGEAQHF TGTGCCAGTAGTAGGCAGACACAGGGGTTAGGGGAAGCCCAGCATTTT
. . TRBJ1-6 TRBV11-2 CASSLTQTRNSPLHF TGTGCCAGCAGCTTAACGCAGACTCGCAATTCACCCCTCCACTTT
. . TRBJ1-4 TRBV3-1/TRBV3-2 CASSGANTGGREKLFF TGTGCCAGCAGCGGAGCAAACACAGGCGGCCGCGAAAAACTGTTTTTT
. TRBD1 TRBJ2-2 TRBV9 CASSIRQGTNTGELFF TGTGCCAGCAGCATACGACAGGGAACGAACACCGGGGAGCTGTTTTTT
. . TRBJ2-1 TRBV9 CASSRSGGLYNEQFF TGTGCCAGCAGTCGGTCTGGGGGCCTATACAATGAGCAGTTCTTC
few TRBD1 TRBJ1-4 TRBV15 CAISEQGGGKLFF TGTGCCATCTCAGAACAGGGGGGCGGGAAACTGTTTTTT
. . TRBJ2-7 TRBV29-1 CSVALGLSYEQYF TGCAGCGTTGCCTTAGGACTCTCCTACGAGCAGTACTTC
. . TRBJ1-1 TRBV12-3/TRBV12-4 CASSLGHRTEAFF TGTGCCAGCAGTTTAGGTCATCGGACTGAAGCTTTCTTT
. . TRBJ2-1 TRBV2 CASSPQGDEQFF TGTGCCAGCAGCCCACAGGGAGACGAGCAGTTCTTC
. TRBD1 TRBJ2-5 TRBV27 CASSLWRGTGGQETQYF TGTGCCAGCAGTTTATGGCGTGGGACAGGCGGCCAAGAGACCCAGTACTTC
. . TRBJ2-7 TRBV3-1/TRBV3-2 CASSQGLGGSEQYF TGTGCCAGCAGCCAGGGACTGGGAGGATCCGAGCAGTACTTC
. . TRBJ2-7 TRBV5-1 CASSLEPTRAYEQYF TGCGCCAGCAGCTTGGAACCAACTCGGGCCTACGAGCAGTACTTC
once TRBD2 TRBJ2-3 TRBV20-1 CSASRAGATDTQYF TGCAGTGCTAGTAGAGCGGGGGCCACAGATACGCAGTATTTT
. TRBD2 TRBJ2-1 TRBV19 CASTTGLAGDPFF TGTGCCAGTACGACTGGACTAGCGGGAGACCCGTTCTTC
few TRBD2 TRBJ2-3 TRBV30 CAWSLAGGSTDTQYF TGTGCCTGGAGTCTAGCGGGAGGTAGCACAGATACGCAGTATTTT
. . TRBJ2-2 TRBV6-4 CASSEARGAGELFF TGTGCCAGCAGTGAGGCCAGGGGGGCCGGGGAGCTGTTTTTT
few . TRBJ1-4 TRBV9 CAPRSNEKLFF TGTGCCCCCAGGTCTAATGAAAAACTGTTTTTT
. TRBD2 TRBJ2-2 TRBV27 CATGTSGATGELFF TGTGCCACGGGGACTAGCGGGGCCACCGGGGAGCTGTTTTTT
once . TRBJ2-5 TRBV5-6 CASSSPTQETQYF TGTGCCAGCAGCTCGCCCACTCAAGAGACCCAGTACTTC
. TRBD1 TRBJ1-2 TRBV29-1 CSVEEGAEGYTF TGCAGCGTTGAGGAGGGGGCGGAGGGCTACACCTTC
. TRBD2 TRBJ2-1 TRBV5-8 CASRTRGGSSYNEQFF TGTGCCAGCAGAACACGGGGGGGCAGCTCCTACAATGAGCAGTTCTTC
. . TRBJ1-6 TRBV18 CASSQGKQSPLHF TGTGCCAGCTCCCAGGGGAAACAATCACCCCTCCACTTT
once TRBD1 TRBJ2-2 TRBV18 CASSDRGFNTGELFF TGTGCCAGCTCCGACAGGGGGTTTAACACCGGGGAGCTGTTTTTT
. TRBD1 TRBJ2-7 TRBV20-1 CSASFRQGFDEQYF TGCAGTGCTAGTTTCCGACAGGGTTTCGACGAGCAGTACTTC
. . TRBJ1-6 TRBV5-1 CASSPGGGMGNSPLHF TGCGCCAGCAGCCCAGGCGGGGGGATGGGTAATTCACCCCTCCACTTT
. TRBD2 TRBJ2-5 TRBV5-5 CASSPGEGRQETQYF TGTGCCAGCAGCCCTGGGGAGGGGCGGCAAGAGACCCAGTACTTC
. TRBD1 TRBJ1-1 TRBV3-1/TRBV3-2 CASSPLTGLNTEAFF TGTGCCAGCTCGCCCTTGACAGGGTTGAACACTGAAGCTTTCTTT
. . TRBJ2-2 TRBV11-2 CASSFLTESTGELFF TGTGCCAGCAGCTTCCTGACAGAGAGCACCGGGGAGCTGTTTTTT
. TRBD1 TRBJ1-2 TRBV2 CASRTGDRGYTF TGTGCCAGCAGGACAGGGGACCGTGGCTACACCTTC
. . TRBJ2-5 TRBV11-3 CASSFIFIWQRQIQETQYF TGTGCCAGCAGCTTTATTTTTATTTGGCAGAGACAGATCCAAGAGACCCAGTACTTC
. TRBD2 TRBJ2-7 TRBV7-2 CASSLLAGSGTYEQYF TGTGCCAGCAGCTTACTAGCGGGGTCTGGTACCTACGAGCAGTACTTC
. . TRBJ1-4 TRBV7-9 CASSLEGRANEKLFF TGTGCCAGCAGCTTAGAGGGCAGGGCGAATGAAAAACTGTTTTTT
. . TRBJ1-3 TRBV24-1 CATSDPGGVGNTIYF TGTGCCACCAGTGATCCGGGGGGCGTTGGAAACACCATATATTTT
many . TRBJ2-7 TRBV2 CASSEGFSGSYEQYF TGTGCCAGCAGTGAGGGTTTTAGCGGTTCCTACGAGCAGTACTTC
. TRBD1 TRBJ2-7 TRBV15 CATRVDRGSHEQYF TGTGCCACCAGGGTCGACAGGGGATCCCACGAGCAGTACTTC
few . TRBJ2-1 TRBV4-2 CASSSRSLSNEQFF TGTGCCAGCAGCTCCCGCAGTCTTTCCAATGAGCAGTTCTTC
. TRBD2 TRBJ2-7 TRBV7-2 CASSTGLVYEQYF TGTGCCAGCAGCACCGGACTAGTCTACGAGCAGTACTTC
. TRBD1 TRBJ2-2 TRBV19 CASSSLRRTGGRSGELFF TGTGCCAGTAGTTCCCTTAGACGGACAGGGGGGAGGAGCGGGGAGCTGTTTTTT
. TRBD1 TRBJ2-5 TRBV4-1 CASSQGGTGAETQYF TGCGCCAGCAGCCAAGGGGGAACAGGGGCCGAGACCCAGTACTTC
. . TRBJ2-7 TRBV11-2 CASSLGTAYEQYF TGTGCCAGCAGCTTAGGTACGGCCTACGAGCAGTACTTC
. TRBD1 TRBJ2-3 TRBV19 CASTSGDRGIDTQYF TGTGCCAGTACCTCCGGGGACAGGGGGATAGATACGCAGTATTTT
. TRBD1 TRBJ2-7 TRBV10-3 CAITNAGQGPYEQYF TGTGCCATCACCAACGCAGGACAGGGGCCCTACGAGCAGTACTTC
. TRBD2 TRBJ2-3 TRBV4-3 CASSQRGGTSGRGLSTDTQYF TGCGCCAGCAGCCAAAGGGGAGGGACTAGCGGGAGGGGGCTTAGCACAGATACGCAGTATTTT
. TRBD2 TRBJ2-7 TRBV3-1/TRBV3-2 CASSQVGGLAGLAYF TGTGCCAGCAGCCAAGTCGGAGGACTAGCGGGATTGGCGTACTTC
. TRBD1 TRBJ2-7 TRBV28 CASRGQGEPTYEQYF TGTGCCAGCAGGGGACAGGGAGAGCCCACCTACGAGCAGTACTTC
once TRBD2 TRBJ2-7 TRBV3-1/TRBV3-2 CASSQDPASGAYEQYF TGTGCCAGCAGCCAAGATCCGGCTAGCGGAGCTTACGAGCAGTACTTC
. TRBD2 TRBJ2-1 TRBV7-8 CASSLLSRRLAGEGPNEQFF TGTGCCAGCAGCTTACTTTCGAGACGACTAGCGGGAGAAGGCCCTAATGAGCAGTTCTTC